Listed below are T cell receptor beta chains from one sample, sequenced in a study of CD4+ T cells in melanoma. Repertoires were generated with immunoSEQ multiplex PCR, while TCRdb's copy carries only in-frame clones and drops some. Altogether about 14,000 clones are present, roughly 69% being singletons, with the ten largest covering about 16%. Sequenced input: cells from a culture (not recorded whether cultured in vitro). These receptors were collected from a human donor with melanoma. CDR3s include the opening cysteine and the closing phenylalanine or tryptophan. Each record gives: CDR3 protein, CDR3 DNA, J gene, clone size, D gene, V gene. The D gene is left open where the match is weak. Part of the rows lack a size; the others show once, few, many or a class for expanded clones.

CASSVQVKGEAFF,TGTGCCAGCAGCGTACAGGTTAAAGGTGAAGCTTTCTTT,TRBJ1-1,NA,NA,TRBV6-6
CASSYSWNFNTEAFF,TGTGCCAGCAGTTACTCATGGAACTTTAACACTGAAGCTTTCTTT,TRBJ1-1,NA,NA,TRBV6-5
CASSLQDYYGYTF,TGTGCCAGCAGTTTACAGGATTACTATGGCTACACCTTC,TRBJ1-2,NA,NA,TRBV6-5
CASSLGGQSSSGNTIYF,TGTGCCAGCAGCTTAGGCGGACAGTCCTCTTCTGGAAACACCATATATTTT,TRBJ1-3,NA,NA,TRBV7-9
CASSPGTDLREQYF,TGTGCCAGCTCACCCGGGACAGACCTACGCGAGCAGTACTTC,TRBJ2-7,few,TRBD1,TRBV18
CASSRGQGNQPQHF,TGCGCCAGCAGCCGAGGACAGGGCAATCAGCCCCAGCATTTT,TRBJ1-5,NA,TRBD1,TRBV4-1
CASSFRETQYF,TGTGCCAGCAGCTTCCGGGAGACCCAGTACTTC,TRBJ2-5,NA,NA,TRBV5-6
CSVGSGGSGANVLTF,TGCAGCGTTGGGTCAGGTGGCTCTGGGGCCAACGTCCTGACTTTC,TRBJ2-6,NA,NA,TRBV29-1
CASSLTGNTGELFF,TGTGCTAGCAGCTTAACGGGGAACACCGGGGAGCTGTTTTTT,TRBJ2-2,NA,NA,TRBV7-7
CASSDRGGYTF,TGTGCCAGCAGCGACAGGGGTGGCTACACCTTC,TRBJ1-2,NA,TRBD1,TRBV2
CASGLSGADEQYF,TGTGCTAGTGGTTTGTCAGGGGCTGACGAGCAGTACTTC,TRBJ2-7,few,NA,TRBV12-5
CASSPEGRSLVEAFF,TGTGCCAGCTCACCAGAGGGGCGATCCCTCGTGGAAGCTTTCTTT,TRBJ1-1,NA,NA,TRBV18